Detailed here is one TCR beta chain. There are 13 residues in the CDR3. Trimming shortened V by 0 bases and J by 5 bases, and 5 bases separated the two germline ends. Germline-derived CDR1 and CDR2 are MNHEY and SMNVEV (reference sequence). The sample belongs to a study of somatic mutations in cytotoxic T cells in rheumatoid arthritis. Clones were read by immunoSEQ multiplex PCR, and TCRdb kept only the in-frame ones, dropping some. This table holds 12,000 or so clones, around 70% found once. The sequenced sample consisted of CD8+ T cells sorted from blood. The source is a man in his sixties or seventies in good health. The chain joins TRBV27 to TRBJ1-5; D is unresolved. The CDR3 nucleotides are TGTGCCAGCAGTTTATCGAACTATCAGCCCCAGCATTTT. Its protein product is CASSLSNYQPQHF.